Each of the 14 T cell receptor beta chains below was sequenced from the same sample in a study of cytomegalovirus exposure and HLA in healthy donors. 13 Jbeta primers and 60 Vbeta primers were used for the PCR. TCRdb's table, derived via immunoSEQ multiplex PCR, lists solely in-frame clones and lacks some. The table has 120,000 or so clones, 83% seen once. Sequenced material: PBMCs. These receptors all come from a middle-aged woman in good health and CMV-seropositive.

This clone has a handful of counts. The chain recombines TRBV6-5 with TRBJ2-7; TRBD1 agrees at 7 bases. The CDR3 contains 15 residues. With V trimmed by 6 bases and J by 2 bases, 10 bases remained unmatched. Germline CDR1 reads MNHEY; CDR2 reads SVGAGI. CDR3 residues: CASRSDREGTYEQYF. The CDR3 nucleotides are TGTGCCAGCAGATCCGACAGGGAAGGTACCTACGAGCAGTACTTC.

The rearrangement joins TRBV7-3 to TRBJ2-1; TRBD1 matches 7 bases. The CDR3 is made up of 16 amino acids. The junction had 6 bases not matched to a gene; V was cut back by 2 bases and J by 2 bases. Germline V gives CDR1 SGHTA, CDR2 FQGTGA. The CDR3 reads CASSLEGRGTYNEQFF. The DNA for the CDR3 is TGTGCCAGCAGCTTAGAGGGCAGGGGGACCTACAATGAGCAGTTCTTC.

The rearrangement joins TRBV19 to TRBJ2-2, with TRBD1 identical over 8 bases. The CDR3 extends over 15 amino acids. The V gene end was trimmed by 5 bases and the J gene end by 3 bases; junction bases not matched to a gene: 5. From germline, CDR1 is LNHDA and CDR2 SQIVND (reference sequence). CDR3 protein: CASSGGQAYTGELFF. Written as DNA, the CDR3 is TGTGCCAGTAGTGGGGGACAGGCTTACACCGGGGAGCTGTTTTTT.

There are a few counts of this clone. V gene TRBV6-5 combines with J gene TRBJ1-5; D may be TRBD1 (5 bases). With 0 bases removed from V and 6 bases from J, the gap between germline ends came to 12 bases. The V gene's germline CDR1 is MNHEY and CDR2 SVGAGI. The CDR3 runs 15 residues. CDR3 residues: CASSYSGGFGQPQHF. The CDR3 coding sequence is TGTGCCAGCAGTTACTCGGGGGGTTTCGGTCAGCCCCAGCATTTT.

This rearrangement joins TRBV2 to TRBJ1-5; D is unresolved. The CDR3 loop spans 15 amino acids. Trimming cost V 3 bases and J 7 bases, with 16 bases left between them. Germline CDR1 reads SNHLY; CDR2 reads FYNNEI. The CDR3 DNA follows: TGTGCCAGCAGTGAGGTATCAGGAGAGGGACAGCCCCAGCATTTT. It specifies CASSEVSGEGQPQHF. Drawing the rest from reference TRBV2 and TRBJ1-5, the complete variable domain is EPEVTQTPSHQVTQMGQEVILRCVPISNHLYFYWYRQILGQKVEFLVSFYNNEISEKSEIFDDQFSVERPDGSNFTLKIRSTKLEDSAMYFCASSEVSGEGQPQHFGDGTRLSIL.

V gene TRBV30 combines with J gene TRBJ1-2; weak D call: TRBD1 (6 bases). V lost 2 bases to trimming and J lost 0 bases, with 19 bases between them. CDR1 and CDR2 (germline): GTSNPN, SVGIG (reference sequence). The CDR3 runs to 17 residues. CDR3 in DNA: TGTGCCTGGAGTACCTGGGAGGGTCAGGGGACTAACTATGGCTACACCTTC. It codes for CAWSTWEGQGTNYGYTF.

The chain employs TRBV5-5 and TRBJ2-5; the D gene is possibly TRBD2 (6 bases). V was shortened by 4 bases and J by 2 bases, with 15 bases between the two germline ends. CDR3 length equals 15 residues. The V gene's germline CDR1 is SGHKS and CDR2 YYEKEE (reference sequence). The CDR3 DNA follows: TGTGCCAGCAGCCATATGGGGGGAGGTCAAGAGACCCAGTACTTC. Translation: CASSHMGGGQETQYF.

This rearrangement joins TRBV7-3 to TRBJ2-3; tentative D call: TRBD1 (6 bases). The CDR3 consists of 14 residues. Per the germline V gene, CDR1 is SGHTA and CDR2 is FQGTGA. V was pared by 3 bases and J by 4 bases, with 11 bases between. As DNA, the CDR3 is TGTGCCAGCAGCTTTTCCGGACAGTCAGATACGCAGTATTTT. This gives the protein CASSFSGQSDTQYF.

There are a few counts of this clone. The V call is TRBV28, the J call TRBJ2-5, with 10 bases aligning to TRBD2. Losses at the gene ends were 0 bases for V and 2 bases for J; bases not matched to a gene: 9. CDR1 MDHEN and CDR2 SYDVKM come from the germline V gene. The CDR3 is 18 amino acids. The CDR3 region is CASSLWPSGSGDQETQYF. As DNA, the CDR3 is TGTGCCAGCAGTTTATGGCCTAGCGGGAGTGGGGATCAAGAGACCCAGTACTTC.

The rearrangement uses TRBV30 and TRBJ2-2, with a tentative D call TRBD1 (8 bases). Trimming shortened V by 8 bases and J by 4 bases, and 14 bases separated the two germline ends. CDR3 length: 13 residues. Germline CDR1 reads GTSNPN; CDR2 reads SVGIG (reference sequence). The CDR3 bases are TGTGCCAGCGGGACAGGATTCACCGGGGAGCTGTTTTTT. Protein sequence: CASGTGFTGELFF.

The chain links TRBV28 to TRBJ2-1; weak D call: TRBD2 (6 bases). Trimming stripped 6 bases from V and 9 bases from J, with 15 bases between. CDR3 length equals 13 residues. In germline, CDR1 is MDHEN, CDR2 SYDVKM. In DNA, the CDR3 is TGTGCCAGCAGGAGACCTAGCGTCGGTGAGCAGTTCTTC. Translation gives CASRRPSVGEQFF.

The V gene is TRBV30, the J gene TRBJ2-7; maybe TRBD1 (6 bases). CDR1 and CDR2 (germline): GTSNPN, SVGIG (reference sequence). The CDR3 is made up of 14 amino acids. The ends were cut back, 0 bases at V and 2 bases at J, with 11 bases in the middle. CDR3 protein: CAWSVKGVTYEQYF. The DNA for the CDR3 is TGTGCCTGGAGTGTAAAGGGGGTCACCTACGAGCAGTACTTC.

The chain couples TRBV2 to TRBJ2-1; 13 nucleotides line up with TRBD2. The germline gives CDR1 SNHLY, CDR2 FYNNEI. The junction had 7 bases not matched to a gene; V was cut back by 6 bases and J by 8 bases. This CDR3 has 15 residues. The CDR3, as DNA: TGTGCCAGCAGATGGACTAGCGGGAGAGGCTATGAGCAGTTCTTC. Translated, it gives CASRWTSGRGYEQFF.

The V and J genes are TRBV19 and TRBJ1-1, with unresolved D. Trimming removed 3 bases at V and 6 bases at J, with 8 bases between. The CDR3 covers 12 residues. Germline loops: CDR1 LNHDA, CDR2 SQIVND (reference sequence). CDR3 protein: CASSMEGAEAFF. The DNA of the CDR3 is TGTGCCAGTAGTATGGAGGGCGCTGAAGCTTTCTTT.